A selection of T cell receptor beta chains follows, all from one sample in a study of STAT5B mutations in CD4+ large granular lymphocyte leukemia. Produced via immunoSEQ multiplex PCR; TCRdb's table is partial and in-frame only. The table has about 33,000 clones, approximately 74% seen once. The sequencing sample was made of CD4+ T cells from blood buffy coats. The receptors were gathered from a human donor in good health. Each CDR3 is given with its conserved first and last residue. Each record gives: V gene, clone size, D gene, J gene, CDR3 protein, CDR3 DNA. D genes are given only for firm matches. A row's size may be missing; if present it is once, few, many or a size class.

V: TRBV5-1; size: -; D: TRBD1; J: TRBJ2-2; CDR3: CASSFTGGRTGELFF; DNA: TGCGCCAGCAGCTTTACAGGGGGTAGGACCGGGGAGCTGTTTTTT
V: TRBV10-1; size: -; D: -; J: TRBJ2-1; CDR3: CASSEQIYNEQFF; DNA: TGCGCCAGCAGTGAGCAGATCTACAATGAGCAGTTCTTC
V: TRBV2; size: -; D: -; J: TRBJ2-2; CDR3: CASTTDIGPNTGELFF; DNA: TGTGCCAGCACAACGGACATAGGGCCTAACACCGGGGAGCTGTTTTTT
V: TRBV11-2; size: -; D: TRBD2; J: TRBJ2-2; CDR3: CASSPPRGGASGELFF; DNA: TGTGCCAGCAGCCCCCCTCGCGGGGGGGCCTCCGGGGAGCTGTTTTTT
V: TRBV30; size: -; D: TRBD1; J: TRBJ1-4; CDR3: CAWGTGGASEKLFF; DNA: TGTGCCTGGGGCACAGGGGGCGCGTCTGAAAAACTGTTTTTT
V: TRBV2; size: few; D: -; J: TRBJ1-5; CDR3: CASSEQGRSSNQPQHF; DNA: TGTGCCAGCAGTGAGCAGGGAAGATCTAGCAATCAGCCCCAGCATTTT
V: TRBV4-1; size: -; D: -; J: TRBJ2-1; CDR3: CASSLPSPGHYNEQFF; DNA: TGCGCCAGCAGCCTACCTAGCCCAGGTCACTACAATGAGCAGTTCTTC
V: TRBV7-2; size: -; D: -; J: TRBJ2-2; CDR3: CASSSYTRGNTGELFF; DNA: TGTGCCAGCAGCTCTTATACAAGGGGGAACACCGGGGAGCTGTTTTTT
V: TRBV11-2; size: few; D: -; J: TRBJ1-3; CDR3: CASRNSGARDF; DNA: TGTGCCAGCAGGAACTCCGGGGCCCGGGATTTT
V: TRBV25-1; size: -; D: -; J: TRBJ1-2; CDR3: CASSEWGSRVKGYTF; DNA: TGTGCCAGCAGTGAATGGGGCTCGAGGGTCAAAGGCTACACCTTC
V: TRBV6-1; size: -; D: -; J: TRBJ1-5; CDR3: CASTRGQASNQPQHF; DNA: TGTGCCAGCACCCGGGGGCAGGCTAGCAATCAGCCCCAGCATTTT
V: TRBV29-1; size: -; D: -; J: TRBJ2-7; CDR3: CSVEGEGRGEYEQYF; DNA: TGCAGCGTTGAAGGCGAGGGCCGAGGGGAGTACGAGCAGTACTTC
V: TRBV10-2; size: -; D: -; J: TRBJ1-5; CDR3: CASSEREAGPQHF; DNA: TGCGCCAGCAGTGAGAGGGAAGCCGGGCCCCAGCATTTT
V: TRBV5-4; size: -; D: -; J: TRBJ1-4; CDR3: CASSLVGSRNEKLFF; DNA: TGTGCCAGCAGCTTGGTTGGCAGCCGTAATGAAAAACTGTTTTTT
V: TRBV9; size: -; D: -; J: TRBJ1-3; CDR3: CASETGTGNTIYF; DNA: TGTGCCAGCGAGACAGGCACTGGAAACACCATATATTTT
V: TRBV7-9; size: -; D: TRBD1; J: TRBJ2-1; CDR3: CASSSPGQGYNEQFF; DNA: TGTGCCAGCAGCTCCCCTGGACAGGGCTACAATGAGCAGTTCTTC
V: TRBV7-2; size: -; D: TRBD1; J: TRBJ1-6; CDR3: CASSSRRDSLAPLHF; DNA: TGTGCCAGCAGCTCCCGCAGGGACAGTTTGGCACCCCTCCACTTT
V: TRBV29-1; size: -; D: -; J: TRBJ1-1; CDR3: CSVDEDKQGEAFF; DNA: TGCAGCGTTGATGAGGACAAGCAAGGTGAAGCTTTCTTT
V: TRBV5-4; size: -; D: TRBD2; J: TRBJ2-1; CDR3: CASSPPRGGNEQFF; DNA: TGTGCCAGCAGCCCCCCCCGGGGAGGGAATGAGCAGTTCTTC
V: TRBV29-1; size: few; D: TRBD1; J: TRBJ1-4; CDR3: CSVATGLNEKLFF; DNA: TGCAGCGTGGCGACAGGGTTAAATGAAAAACTGTTTTTT
V: TRBV4-1; size: -; D: TRBD1; J: TRBJ1-2; CDR3: CASSRSRQGLSLGYGYTF; DNA: TGCGCCAGCAGCCGGTCTCGACAGGGCCTAAGCCTTGGCTATGGCTACACCTTC
V: TRBV11-3; size: -; D: -; J: TRBJ1-6; CDR3: CASSPRSLGSYNSPLHF; DNA: TGTGCCAGCAGCCCCCGAAGCTTGGGCTCCTATAATTCACCCCTCCACTTT
V: TRBV19; size: -; D: TRBD1; J: TRBJ2-4; CDR3: CASSPTGQGNIQYF; DNA: TGTGCCAGTAGCCCAACCGGACAGGGAAACATTCAGTACTTC
V: TRBV7-2; size: once; D: TRBD2; J: TRBJ2-1; CDR3: CASRYASGTTGEQFF; DNA: TGTGCCAGCAGGTACGCTAGCGGGACTACCGGTGAGCAGTTCTTC
V: TRBV28; size: once; D: TRBD2; J: TRBJ2-7; CDR3: CASTQSGAYEQYF; DNA: TGTGCCAGCACCCAAAGCGGGGCCTACGAGCAGTACTTC
V: TRBV21-1; size: -; D: -; J: TRBJ1-5; CDR3: CASSKWAWTGVNQPQHF; DNA: TGTGCCAGCAGCAAATGGGCTTGGACAGGAGTCAATCAGCCCCAGCATTTT
V: TRBV10-3; size: -; D: -; J: TRBJ2-3; CDR3: CAISEDGRLIDTQYF; DNA: TGTGCCATCAGTGAGGATGGTAGGTTAATAGATACGCAGTATTTT
V: TRBV9; size: -; D: TRBD2; J: TRBJ2-3; CDR3: CASGRAVTDTQYF; DNA: TGTGCCAGCGGGAGGGCCGTGACAGATACGCAGTATTTT
V: TRBV9; size: few; D: -; J: TRBJ1-6; CDR3: CASSAGVFGSPLHF; DNA: TGTGCCAGCAGCGCCGGGGTTTTCGGTTCACCCCTCCACTTT
V: TRBV5-4; size: -; D: -; J: TRBJ2-1; CDR3: CASSPRGDSLGEQFF; DNA: TGTGCCAGCAGCCCTAGGGGGGACAGCCTTGGTGAGCAGTTCTTC
V: TRBV7-2; size: -; D: -; J: TRBJ2-1; CDR3: CASSLARRYEQFF; DNA: TGTGCCAGCAGCTTAGCCCGACGTTACGAGCAGTTCTTC
V: TRBV11-3; size: -; D: -; J: TRBJ2-7; CDR3: CASSLGRYEQYF; DNA: TGTGCCAGCAGCTTAGGTCGGTACGAGCAGTACTTC
V: TRBV2; size: -; D: -; J: TRBJ2-1; CDR3: CASSEWGGNSYNEQFF; DNA: TGTGCCAGCAGTGAATGGGGAGGCAACTCCTACAATGAGCAGTTCTTC
V: TRBV30; size: -; D: -; J: TRBJ2-1; CDR3: CAWRPGGNHNEQFF; DNA: TGTGCCTGGAGGCCAGGTGGAAACCACAATGAGCAGTTCTTC
V: TRBV11-3; size: -; D: -; J: TRBJ1-1; CDR3: CASSSQFGEAFF; DNA: TGTGCCAGCAGCTCTCAATTCGGTGAAGCTTTCTTT
V: TRBV30; size: few; D: -; J: TRBJ1-6; CDR3: CAWSGAGVGSPLHF; DNA: TGTGCCTGGAGTGGGGCGGGTGTCGGTTCACCCCTCCACTTT
V: TRBV11-3; size: -; D: TRBD2; J: TRBJ2-5; CDR3: CASSYSGGKETQYF; DNA: TGTGCCAGCAGCTATAGCGGGGGGAAAGAGACCCAGTACTTC
V: TRBV7-7; size: -; D: -; J: TRBJ2-7; CDR3: CASSPEAQPLEQYF; DNA: TGTGCCAGCAGCCCAGAGGCACAACCCCTCGAGCAGTACTTC
V: TRBV10-3; size: once; D: -; J: TRBJ1-4; CDR3: CAISDKGEKLFF; DNA: TGTGCCATCAGTGACAAGGGGGAAAAACTGTTTTTT
V: TRBV5-1; size: -; D: TRBD2; J: TRBJ2-3; CDR3: CASSITGGGADTQYF; DNA: TGCGCCAGCAGCATCACCGGGGGGGGAGCAGATACGCAGTATTTT
V: TRBV7-9; size: -; D: TRBD2; J: TRBJ2-1; CDR3: CASLPSGRTPYNEQFF; DNA: TGTGCCAGCTTGCCTAGCGGGAGAACTCCATACAATGAGCAGTTCTTC
V: TRBV6-6; size: few; D: -; J: TRBJ2-6; CDR3: CASTLKDSGANVLTF; DNA: TGTGCCAGCACCCTCAAGGACTCTGGGGCCAACGTCCTGACTTTC
V: TRBV2; size: -; D: TRBD1; J: TRBJ1-1; CDR3: CASSGTGVYTEAFF; DNA: TGTGCCAGCAGTGGAACAGGGGTTTACACTGAAGCTTTCTTT
V: TRBV9; size: -; D: -; J: TRBJ2-7; CDR3: CASILRFGYEQYF; DNA: TGTGCCAGCATATTGCGCTTCGGCTACGAGCAGTACTTC